The rows below give T cell receptor beta chains drawn from one sample of a study of regulatory T cells in long-lasting Graves disease. TCRdb reprocessed the multiplex PCR reads via MiXCR and lists one record per CDR3 protein. The data show around 400,000 distinct CDR3 sequences, less than 30% seen once. The starting material was peripheral blood mononuclear cells (PBMCs), obtained when the disease was refractory, from a patient treated with antithyroid drugs. The receptors were gathered from a woman aged 40 to 55 with Graves disease. Both conserved end residues are part of each CDR3. A D gene is named only where the DNA matches it firmly. Not every row has a clone size; where given, it reads once, few, many or a size class.

v_call	clone_size	d_call	j_call	cdr3_aa	cdr3_nt
TRBV4-1	-	TRBD1	TRBJ1-4	CASSQVLKAGGEKLFF	TGCGCCAGCAGCCAAGTTCTTAAGGCAGGGGGTGAAAAACTGTTTTTT
TRBV12-3/TRBV12-4	once	-	TRBJ2-2	CASRTRPRGGSTGELSF	TGTGCCAGCAGAACTCGGCCCCGAGGGGGATCCACCGGGGAGCTGTCTTTT
TRBV30	-	-	TRBJ2-7	CAWSVLGAGYEQYF	TGTGCCTGGAGTGTATTGGGGGCCGGCTACGAGCAGTACTTC
TRBV28	many	TRBD1	TRBJ1-1	CASSLAGQGVVNTEAFF	TGTGCCAGCAGTTTAGCCGGACAGGGGGTAGTAAACACTGAAGCTTTCTTT
TRBV9	few	TRBD2	TRBJ2-3	CASSVATTSGMRTDTQYF	TGTGCCAGCAGCGTAGCTACGACTAGCGGGATGAGGACAGATACGCAGTATTTT
TRBV11-2	many	TRBD2	TRBJ2-5	CASSTRTSGPPAQYF	TGTGCCAGCAGCACGAGGACTAGCGGTCCACCGGCCCAGTACTTC
TRBV7-2	-	TRBD2	TRBJ2-7	CASSLEGGPGFGEQYF	TGTGCCAGCAGCTTAGAGGGAGGGCCGGGTTTTGGTGAGCAGTACTTC
TRBV20-1	many	-	TRBJ2-7	CSARNSYEQYF	TGCAGTGCTAGAAACTCCTACGAGCAGTACTTC
TRBV20-1	few	-	TRBJ1-5	CSAISSNQPQHF	TGCAGTGCTATATCTAGCAATCAGCCCCAGCATTTT
TRBV20-1	few	-	TRBJ1-3	CSARSGHSGNTIYF	TGCAGTGCTAGATCGGGGCACTCTGGAAACACCATATATTTT